Below, 17 T cell receptor beta chains from the same sample are listed, as sequenced in a study of T cell changes during pregnancy in multiple sclerosis. Libraries were prepared by immunoSEQ multiplex PCR; TCRdb keeps only in-frame clonotypes and omits some of them. The table lists about 24,000 clones, roughly 90% of them singletons. Material: CD8+ T cells from peripheral blood mononuclear cells, obtained in the first trimester of pregnancy. All receptors come from a female donor in good health, enrolled as a control in a pregnancy study.

This clone has a single count. This sequence joins TRBV27 and TRBJ1-5, with no clear D. Looked up from germline, CDR1 is MNHEY and CDR2 is SMNVEV (reference sequence). The CDR3 contains 13 residues. Trimming took 5 bases from V and 7 from J, leaving 12 bases between them. CDR3 in DNA: TGTGCCAGCAGTGGGAGAGGGCGGCAGCCCCAGCATTTT. Residues: CASSGRGRQPQHF.

CDR3 in amino acids: CAIGGLSSYEQYF. CDR3 bases: TGTGCCATCGGGGGACTTTCCTCCTACGAGCAGTACTTC. V and J are TRBV10-3 and TRBJ2-7; a possible D gene is TRBD2 (6 bases). V lost 8 bases to trimming and J lost 0 bases, with 11 bases between them. CDR3 size: 13 residues. In germline, CDR1 is ENHRY, CDR2 SYGVKD.

This clone was picked up a small number of times. V usage is TRBV11-2 and J usage is TRBJ1-1; TRBD1 matches 7 bases. CDR1 and CDR2 (germline): SGHAT, FQNNGV. The ends lost 5 bases at V and 1 base at J; junction bases unmatched: 1. This CDR3 spans 13 amino acids. CDR3 amino acids: CASSRDRNTEAFF. In DNA, the CDR3 is TGTGCCAGCAGCAGGGACAGGAACACTGAAGCTTTCTTT.

V is TRBV12-5 and J is TRBJ2-2; no firm D call. Looked up from germline, CDR1 is LGHNT and CDR2 is FRNRAP. The CDR3 is 13 amino acids. With 4 bases removed from V and 5 bases from J, the gap between germline ends came to 8 bases. CDR3 amino acids: CASGSTKTGELFF. CDR3 nucleotides: TGTGCTAGTGGTTCCACTAAGACCGGGGAGCTGTTTTTT.

The rearrangement uses TRBV4-3 and TRBJ1-4; the D is unclear. CDR1 is LGHNA and CDR2 is YSLEER in the germline V gene. Trimming removed 1 base from V and 7 bases from J, with 10 bases in between. This CDR3 contains 14 residues. CDR3 bases: TGCGCCAGCAGCCAAGTAACACAGTTTGAAAAACTGTTTTTT. The encoded protein is CASSQVTQFEKLFF.

The gene calls are TRBV29-1 and TRBJ1-1; D call uncertain. CDR3 length: 11 amino acids. Germline V gene sequence: CDR1 SQVTM, CDR2 ANQGSEA. The V end lost 1 base, the J end lost 3 bases, and 3 bases lay between the germline ends. This chain's CDR3 is CSVEAYTEAFF. In DNA, the CDR3 is TGCAGCGTTGAAGCCTACACTGAAGCTTTCTTT. The full variable domain, in which reference TRBV29-1 and TRBJ1-1 provide the parts outside the CDR3, is SAVISQKPSRDICQRGTSLTIQCQVDSQVTMMFWYRQQPGQSLTLIATANQGSEATYESGFVIDKFPISRPNLTFSTLTVSNMSPEDSSIYLCSVEAYTEAFFGQGTRLTVV.

This clone was counted a single time. This chain uses TRBV6-5 with TRBJ1-1; D gene ambiguous. The CDR3 spans 13 residues. With 5 bases removed from V and 1 base from J, the gap between germline ends came to 8 bases. CDR1 and CDR2 (germline): MNHEY, SVGAGI. CDR3 residues: CASSDTQNTEAFF. CDR3 DNA sequence: TGTGCCAGCAGTGACACTCAGAACACTGAAGCTTTCTTT.

This clone was recorded once. This sequence joins TRBV11-2 and TRBJ1-1; TRBD1 might be the D (6 bases). V lost 1 base and J lost 5, with 11 bases in between. The CDR3 runs 14 residues. Germline CDR1 SGHAT, CDR2 FQNNGV. The CDR3 coding sequence is TGTGCCAGCAGCTTAGCCCAGGGGAAGACTGAAGCTTTCTTT. Translating it yields CASSLAQGKTEAFF.

The J gene is TRBJ2-1, the V gene TRBV4-1, with D tentatively TRBD2 (6 bases). The CDR3 is made up of 15 amino acids. V was cut by 4 bases and J by 3 bases, with 13 bases left in between. CDR1 and CDR2 (germline): MGHRA, YSYEKL. The CDR3 is CASSPRLGIYNEQFF. In DNA form, the CDR3 reads TGCGCCAGCAGCCCGCGACTAGGGATCTACAATGAGCAGTTCTTC.

The chain combines TRBV4-3 with TRBJ1-6; D ambiguous. Germline assignment: CDR1 LGHNA and CDR2 YSLEER. V shed 6 bases and J shed 9 bases, with 15 bases lying between them. CDR3 length: 14 amino acids. This CDR3 reads CASREGPGGSPLHF. CDR3 nucleotides: TGCGCCAGCAGAGAGGGCCCCGGCGGTTCACCCCTCCACTTT.

The chain carries TRBV9 and TRBJ2-7; no clear D. Trimming left V 4 bases short and J 1 base short, with 15 bases between. The CDR3 covers 15 residues. CDR1 and CDR2 (germline): SGDLS, YYNGEE. As DNA, the CDR3 is TGTGCCAGCAGCCCCCGCGATGAACCGTCCTACGAGCAGTACTTC. It codes for CASSPRDEPSYEQYF.

This chain uses TRBV15 with TRBJ2-6, with 7 positions matching TRBD1. This CDR3 has 19 residues. Germline V lookup: CDR1 LNHNV, CDR2 YYDKDF (reference sequence). The junction had 11 bases not matched to a gene; V was cut back by 0 bases and J by 3 bases. CDR3 bases: TGTGCCACCAGCAGAGAAGGGCCGGACAGGACGTTTGGGGCCAACGTCCTGACTTTC. This codes for CATSREGPDRTFGANVLTF.

This sequence joins TRBV6-5 and TRBJ1-5; D remains ambiguous. Per the germline V gene, CDR1 is MNHEY and CDR2 is SVGAGI. This CDR3 region has 13 residues. The V end was cut by 0 bases, the J end by 4 bases, with 4 bases between. The CDR3 protein is CASSYSLNQPQHF. In nucleotides, the CDR3 is TGTGCCAGCAGTTACTCACTGAATCAGCCCCAGCATTTT.

This sequence joins TRBV7-2 and TRBJ2-1; TRBD2 might be the D (5 bases). The CDR3 runs 15 residues. CDR1 and CDR2 from the germline V gene are SGHTA and FQGNSA. The ends were cut back, 3 bases at V and 0 bases at J, with 9 bases in the middle. In DNA form, the CDR3 reads TGTGCCAGCAGCTTTAGTGGGAGCTCCTACAATGAGCAGTTCTTC. This encodes CASSFSGSSYNEQFF.

A single count supports this clone. V is TRBV7-9 and J is TRBJ2-3; D call uncertain. The CDR3 covers 14 residues. Germline V gives CDR1 SEHNR, CDR2 FQNEAQ (reference sequence). Trimming took off 5 bases at V and 1 base at J, with 10 bases between the two ends. CDR3 residues: CASSPWLGTDTQYF. The CDR3 region has the DNA TGTGCCAGCAGCCCCTGGCTGGGCACAGATACGCAGTATTTT.

This clone was found once. This chain connects TRBV4-1 to TRBJ2-2; maybe TRBD2 (7 bases). The CDR3 consists of 17 residues. Germline lookup yields CDR1 MGHRA and CDR2 YSYEKL. V was pared by 4 bases and J by 8 bases, with 23 bases between. In DNA, the CDR3 is TGCGCCAGCAGCCGGAACTTAGGGGGGGGCCTATCAGGGGAGCTGTTTTTT. Protein: CASSRNLGGGLSGELFF.

CDR3 in DNA: TGTGCCAGCAGCTTCTTCGGGAACACTGAAGCTTTCTTT. This encodes CASSFFGNTEAFF. V and J are TRBV7-2 and TRBJ1-1; no clear D. Germline CDR1 SGHTA, CDR2 FQGNSA. The V and J ends lost 3 bases and 1 base respectively, with 6 bases between them. The CDR3 is 13 amino acids. Full variable domain (missing parts from reference TRBV7-2 and TRBJ1-1): GAGVSQSPSNKVTEKGKDVELRCDPISGHTALYWYRQSLGQGLEFLIYFQGNSAPDKSGLPSDRFSAERTGGSVSTLTIQRTQQEDSAVYLCASSFFGNTEAFFGQGTRLTVV.